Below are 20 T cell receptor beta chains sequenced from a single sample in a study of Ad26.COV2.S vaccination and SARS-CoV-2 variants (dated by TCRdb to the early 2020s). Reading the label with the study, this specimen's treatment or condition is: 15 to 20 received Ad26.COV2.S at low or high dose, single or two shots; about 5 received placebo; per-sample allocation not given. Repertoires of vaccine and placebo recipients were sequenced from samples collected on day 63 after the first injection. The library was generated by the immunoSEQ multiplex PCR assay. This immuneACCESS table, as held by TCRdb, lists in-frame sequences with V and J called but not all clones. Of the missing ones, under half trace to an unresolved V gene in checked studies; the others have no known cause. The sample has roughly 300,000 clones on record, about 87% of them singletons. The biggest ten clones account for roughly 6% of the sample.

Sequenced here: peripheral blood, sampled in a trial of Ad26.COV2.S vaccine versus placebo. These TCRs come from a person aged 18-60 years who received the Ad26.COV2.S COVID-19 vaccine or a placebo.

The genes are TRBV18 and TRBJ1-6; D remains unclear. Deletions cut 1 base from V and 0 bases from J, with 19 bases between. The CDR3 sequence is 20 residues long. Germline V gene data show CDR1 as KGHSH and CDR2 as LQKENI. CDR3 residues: CASSPRQIWGGSSYNSPLHF. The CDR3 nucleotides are TGTGCCAGCTCACCACGCCAGATTTGGGGAGGCAGCTCCTATAATTCACCCCTCCACTTT. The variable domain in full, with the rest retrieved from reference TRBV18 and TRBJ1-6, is NAGVMQNPRHLVRRRGQEARLRCSPMKGHSHVYWYRQLPEEGLKFMVYLQKENIIDESGMPKERFSAEFPKEGPSILRIQQVVRGDSAAYFCASSPRQIWGGSSYNSPLHFGNGTRLTVT.

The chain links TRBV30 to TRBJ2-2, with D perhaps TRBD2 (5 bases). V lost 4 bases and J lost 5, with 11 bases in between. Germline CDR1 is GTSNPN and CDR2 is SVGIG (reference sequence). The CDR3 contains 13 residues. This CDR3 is CAWISWRTGELFF. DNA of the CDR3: TGTGCCTGGATCTCGTGGAGGACCGGGGAGCTGTTTTTT.

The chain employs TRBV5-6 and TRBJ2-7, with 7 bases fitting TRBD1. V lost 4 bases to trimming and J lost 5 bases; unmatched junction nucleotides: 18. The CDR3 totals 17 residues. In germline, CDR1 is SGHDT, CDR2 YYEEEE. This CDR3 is CASSPQGVRSGSNEQYF. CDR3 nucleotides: TGTGCCAGCAGCCCTCAGGGGGTTCGGTCTGGTTCGAACGAGCAGTACTTC.

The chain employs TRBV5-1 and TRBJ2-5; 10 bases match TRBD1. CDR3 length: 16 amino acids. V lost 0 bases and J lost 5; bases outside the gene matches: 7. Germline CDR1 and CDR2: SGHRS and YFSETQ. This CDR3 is CASSLDVTGGLETQYF. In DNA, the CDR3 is TGCGCCAGCAGCTTGGATGTGACAGGGGGCTTGGAGACCCAGTACTTC.

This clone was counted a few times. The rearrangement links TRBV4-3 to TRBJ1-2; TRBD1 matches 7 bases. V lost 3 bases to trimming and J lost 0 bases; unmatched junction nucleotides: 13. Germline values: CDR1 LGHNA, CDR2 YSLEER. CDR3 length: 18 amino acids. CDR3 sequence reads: CASSQLGGQPHTNYGYTF. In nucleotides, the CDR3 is TGCGCCAGCAGCCAGTTGGGGGGACAGCCACACACTAACTATGGCTACACCTTC.

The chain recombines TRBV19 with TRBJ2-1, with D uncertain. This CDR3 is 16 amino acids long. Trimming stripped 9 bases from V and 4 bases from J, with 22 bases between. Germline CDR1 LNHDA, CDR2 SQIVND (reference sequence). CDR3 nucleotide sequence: TGTGCCAGCGGACGGAGCCGCGGTAGCCTATACAATGAGCAGTTCTTC. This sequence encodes CASGRSRGSLYNEQFF.

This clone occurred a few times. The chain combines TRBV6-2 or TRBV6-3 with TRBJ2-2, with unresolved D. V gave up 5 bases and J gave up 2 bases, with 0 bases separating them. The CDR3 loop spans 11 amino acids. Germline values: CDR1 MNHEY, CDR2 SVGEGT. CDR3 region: CASSNTGELFF. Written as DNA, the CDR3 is TGTGCCAGCAGTAACACCGGGGAGCTGTTTTTT.

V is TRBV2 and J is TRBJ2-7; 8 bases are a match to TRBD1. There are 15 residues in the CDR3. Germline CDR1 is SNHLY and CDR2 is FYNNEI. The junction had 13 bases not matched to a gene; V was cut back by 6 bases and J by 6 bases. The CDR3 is CASRGLDRATIEQYF. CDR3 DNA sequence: TGTGCCAGCAGGGGGTTGGACAGGGCCACTATCGAGCAGTACTTC. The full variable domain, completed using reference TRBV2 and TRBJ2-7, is EPEVTQTPSHQVTQMGQEVILRCVPISNHLYFYWYRQILGQKVEFLVSFYNNEISEKSEIFDDQFSVERPDGSNFTLKIRSTKLEDSAMYFCASRGLDRATIEQYFGPGTRLTVT.

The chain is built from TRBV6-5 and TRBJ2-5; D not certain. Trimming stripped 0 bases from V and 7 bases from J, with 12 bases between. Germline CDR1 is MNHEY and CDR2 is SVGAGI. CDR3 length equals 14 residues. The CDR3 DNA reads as TGTGCCAGCAGTTACTCGAGAGGTGCTGGGACCCAGTACTTC. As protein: CASSYSRGAGTQYF.

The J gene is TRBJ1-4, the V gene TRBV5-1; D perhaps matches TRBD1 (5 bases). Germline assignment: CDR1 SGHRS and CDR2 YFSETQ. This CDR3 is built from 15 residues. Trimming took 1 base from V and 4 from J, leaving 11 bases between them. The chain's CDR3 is CASSLSGGGNEKLFF. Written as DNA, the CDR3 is TGCGCCAGCAGCTTGTCTGGGGGTGGTAATGAAAAACTGTTTTTT.

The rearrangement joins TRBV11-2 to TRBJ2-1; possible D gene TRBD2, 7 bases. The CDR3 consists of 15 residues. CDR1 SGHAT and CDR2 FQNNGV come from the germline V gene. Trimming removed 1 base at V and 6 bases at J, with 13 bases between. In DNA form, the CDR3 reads TGTGCCAGCAGCTTAGCTGGAGGGGGGGGCAATGAGCAGTTCTTC. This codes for CASSLAGGGGNEQFF.

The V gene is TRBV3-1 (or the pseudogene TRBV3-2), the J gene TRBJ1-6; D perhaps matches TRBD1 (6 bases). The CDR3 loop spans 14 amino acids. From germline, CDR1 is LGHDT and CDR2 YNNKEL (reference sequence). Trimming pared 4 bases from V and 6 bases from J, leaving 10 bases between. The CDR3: CASSPRQVNSPLHF. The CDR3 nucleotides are TGTGCCAGCAGCCCCCGACAGGTTAATTCACCCCTCCACTTT.

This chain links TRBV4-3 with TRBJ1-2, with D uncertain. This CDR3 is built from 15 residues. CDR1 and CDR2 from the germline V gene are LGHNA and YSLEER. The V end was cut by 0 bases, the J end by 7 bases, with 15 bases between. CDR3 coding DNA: TGCGCCAGCAGCCAAGATTCTGGAAGGGTTAGTGGCTACACCTTC. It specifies CASSQDSGRVSGYTF.

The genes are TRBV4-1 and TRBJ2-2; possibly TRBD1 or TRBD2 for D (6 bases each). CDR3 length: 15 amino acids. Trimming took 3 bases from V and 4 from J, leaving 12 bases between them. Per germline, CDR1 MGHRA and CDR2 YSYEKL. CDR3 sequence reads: CASSHLEGGTGELFF. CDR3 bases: TGCGCCAGCAGCCATTTAGAGGGGGGCACCGGGGAGCTGTTTTTT.

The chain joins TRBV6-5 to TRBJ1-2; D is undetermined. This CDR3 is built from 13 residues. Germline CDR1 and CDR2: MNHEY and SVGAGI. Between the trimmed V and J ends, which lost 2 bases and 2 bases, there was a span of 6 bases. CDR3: CASSYGRNYGYTF. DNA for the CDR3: TGTGCCAGCAGTTACGGCAGAAACTATGGCTACACCTTC.

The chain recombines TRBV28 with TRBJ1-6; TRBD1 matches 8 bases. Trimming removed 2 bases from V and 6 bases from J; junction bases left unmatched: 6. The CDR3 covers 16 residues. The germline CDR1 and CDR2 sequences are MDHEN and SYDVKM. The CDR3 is CASSLTRGLSNSPLHF. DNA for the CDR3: TGTGCCAGCAGTTTAACCAGGGGGCTCAGTAATTCACCCCTCCACTTT.

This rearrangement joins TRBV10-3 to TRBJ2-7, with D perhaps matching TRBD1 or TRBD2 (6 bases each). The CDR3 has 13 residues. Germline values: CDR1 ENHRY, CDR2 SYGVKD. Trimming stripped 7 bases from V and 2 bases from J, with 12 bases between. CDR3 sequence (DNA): TGTGCCATCAAGGGGGGCCCAACCTACGAGCAGTACTTC. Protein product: CAIKGGPTYEQYF.

CDR3 nucleotide sequence: TGTGCCAGCAGTTCCACTAACACTGAAGCTTTCTTT. It is translated as CASSSTNTEAFF. This chain connects TRBV28 to TRBJ1-1; unclear D gene. V lost 4 bases and J lost 2, with 5 bases in between. The CDR3 is 12 residues long. The germline V gene encodes CDR1 MDHEN and CDR2 SYDVKM.

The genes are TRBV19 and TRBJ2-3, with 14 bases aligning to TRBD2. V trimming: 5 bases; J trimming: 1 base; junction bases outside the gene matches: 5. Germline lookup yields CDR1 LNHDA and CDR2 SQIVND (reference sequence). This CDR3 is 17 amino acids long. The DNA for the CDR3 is TGTGCCAGTAGTTCTCGACTAGCGGGGGGGCGCACAGATACGCAGTATTTT. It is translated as CASSSRLAGGRTDTQYF.

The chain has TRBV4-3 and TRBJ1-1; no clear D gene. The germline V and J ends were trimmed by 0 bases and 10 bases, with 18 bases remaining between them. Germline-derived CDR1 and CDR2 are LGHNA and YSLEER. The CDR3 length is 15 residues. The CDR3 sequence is CASSQDQHTGGGAFF. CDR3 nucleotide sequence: TGCGCCAGCAGCCAAGATCAACACACTGGCGGAGGAGCTTTCTTT.